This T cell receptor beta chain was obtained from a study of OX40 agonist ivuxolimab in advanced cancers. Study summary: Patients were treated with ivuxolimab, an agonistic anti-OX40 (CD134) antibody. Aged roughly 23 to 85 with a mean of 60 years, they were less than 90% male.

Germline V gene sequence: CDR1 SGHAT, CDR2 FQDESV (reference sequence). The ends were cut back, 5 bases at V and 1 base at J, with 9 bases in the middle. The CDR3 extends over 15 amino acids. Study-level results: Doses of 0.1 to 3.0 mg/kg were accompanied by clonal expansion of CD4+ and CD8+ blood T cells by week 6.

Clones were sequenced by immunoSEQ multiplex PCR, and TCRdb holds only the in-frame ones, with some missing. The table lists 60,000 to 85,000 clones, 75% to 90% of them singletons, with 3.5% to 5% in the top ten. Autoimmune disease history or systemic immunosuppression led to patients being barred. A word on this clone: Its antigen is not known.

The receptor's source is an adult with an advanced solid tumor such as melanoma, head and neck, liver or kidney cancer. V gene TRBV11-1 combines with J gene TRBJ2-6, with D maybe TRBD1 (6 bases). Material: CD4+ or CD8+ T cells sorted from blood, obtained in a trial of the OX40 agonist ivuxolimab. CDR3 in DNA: TGTGCCAGCAGCCCGAGGGGGTCTGGGGCCAACGTCCTGACTTTC. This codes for CASSPRGSGANVLTF.